This T cell receptor beta chain was profiled in a study of blood T cell repertoires in COVID-19. About the study: The United States, Italy and Spain were the sources of the acute and convalescent COVID-19 samples. PBMCs, B-cell-depleted T cells, or T cells provided the cDNA or gDNA that made up the material.

In Seattle, patients joined the study during active infection and were tracked longitudinally. In the original workflow: Reference gene primers were amplified, and this amplification served to estimate nucleated cell counts. TCRdb's table, derived via immunoSEQ multiplex PCR, lists solely in-frame clones and lacks some. That table gives V, J and clone size, and the DNA gave D and trimming. The sample consists of roughly 380,000 clones, about 92% of them appearing once. The CDR3 is made up of 15 amino acids. The source material was peripheral blood. This receptor was obtained from a woman aged 55-75 years with COVID-19, enrolled during active disease. The V and J genes are TRBV21-1 and TRBJ2-3; TRBD2, the table's D call, was not compared with the DNA. TRBV21-1 is marked as a pseudogene. The CDR3 region has the DNA TGTGCCAGCAGCAAAGACGGGAGAATCACAGATACGCAGTATTTT. Translation gives CASSKDGRITDTQYF.